A selection of T cell receptor beta chains follows, all from one sample in a study of blood T cell repertoires in COVID-19. Repertoires were generated with immunoSEQ multiplex PCR, while TCRdb's copy carries only in-frame clones and drops some. The sample holds approximately 110,000 clones, about 94% seen once. Sequenced sample: peripheral blood. The source is a man aged 50 to 59 with COVID-19, enrolled during active disease. The CDR3 runs from the conserved cysteine through the conserved F or W. A D gene is named only where the DNA matches it firmly.

d_gene,j_gene,v_gene,CDR3aa,CDR3nt
NA,TRBJ1-1,TRBV19,CASAPLGVSEAFF,TGTGCCAGTGCTCCGCTCGGGGTTTCTGAAGCTTTCTTT
NA,TRBJ2-7,TRBV7-9,CASSLRSYEQYF,TGTGCCAGCAGCTTAAGGAGCTACGAGCAGTACTTC
NA,TRBJ1-3,TRBV4-1,CASSQDVSLAGGSGNTIYF,TGCGCCAGCAGCCAAGATGTGTCCCTTGCGGGGGGCTCTGGAAACACCATATATTTT
NA,TRBJ2-2,TRBV5-4,CASSLRGSNTGELFF,TGTGCCAGCAGCTTGAGGGGGTCTAACACCGGGGAGCTGTTTTTT
TRBD1,TRBJ2-1,TRBV6-6,CASSPGTGNYNEQFF,TGTGCCAGCAGTCCCGGGACAGGGAACTACAATGAGCAGTTCTTC
TRBD1,TRBJ2-4,TRBV5-4,CASSSRDRADIQYF,TGTGCCAGCAGCTCACGGGACAGGGCCGACATTCAGTACTTC
TRBD2,TRBJ2-1,TRBV5-5,CASSSGLADGNEQFF,TGTGCCAGCAGTTCGGGACTAGCGGACGGCAATGAGCAGTTCTTC
TRBD2,TRBJ2-7,TRBV5-5,CASSLLAGSYEQYF,TGTGCCAGCAGCCTACTAGCGGGGTCCTACGAGCAGTACTTC
TRBD1,TRBJ1-1,TRBV5-8,CASSLDRGRDTEAFF,TGTGCCAGCAGCTTGGACAGGGGGCGCGACACTGAAGCTTTCTTT
NA,TRBJ2-1,TRBV7-9,CASSYPRNSYNEQFF,TGTGCCAGCAGCTACCCCAGGAACTCCTACAATGAGCAGTTCTTC
NA,TRBJ2-3,TRBV18,CASSPARTDTQYF,TGTGCCAGCTCACCGGCTAGAACAGATACGCAGTATTTT